Below, 11 T cell receptor beta chains from the same sample are listed, as sequenced in a study of T-cell memory formation after mild COVID-19. TCRdb re-called the 5' RACE reads through MiXCR, storing one row per CDR3 protein. The sample has about 470,000 distinct CDR3 sequences, approximately 25% seen once. The sample taken for sequencing was PBMCs or a T cell subset sorted from them (not recorded which). The source is an adult woman who had mild COVID-19 (a few samples of this study predate the infection). Cell type and time point are not known.

The chain recombines TRBV7-2 with TRBJ2-3; D is ambiguous. With 0 bases removed from V and 6 bases from J, the gap between germline ends came to 13 bases. Germline loops: CDR1 SGHTA, CDR2 FQGNSA. The CDR3 runs 15 residues. The DNA of the CDR3 is TGTGCCAGCAGCTTAGCCCGTGTATTTTGGGATACGCAGTATTTT. It codes for CASSLARVFWDTQYF.

The table lists this clonotype with a few counts. The chain carries TRBV7-9 and TRBJ2-1; TRBD1 matches at 9 bases. After removal of 5 bases from V and 4 bases from J, the junction contained 9 bases not matched to a gene. The CDR3 totals 16 residues. The germline CDR1 and CDR2 sequences are SEHNR and FQNEAQ (reference sequence). CDR3 sequence reads: CASSMTRDRVYNEQFF. The DNA for the CDR3 is TGTGCCAGCAGCATGACTCGGGACAGGGTTTACAATGAGCAGTTCTTC.

V and J are TRBV20-1 and TRBJ2-5, with 15 nucleotides matching TRBD2. The CDR3 runs to 13 residues. The J segment lost 7 bases and the V segment lost 3 bases, leaving 0 bases of the junction unmatched. Per the germline V gene, CDR1 is DFQATT and CDR2 is SNEGSKA (reference sequence). This CDR3 is CSARGLAGGTQYF. DNA of the CDR3: TGCAGTGCTAGGGGACTAGCGGGGGGGACCCAGTACTTC.

This chain joins TRBV4-3 and TRBJ2-7; 7 positions match TRBD1. The CDR3 has 15 amino acids. V lost 1 base to trimming and J lost 3 bases; unmatched junction nucleotides: 6. CDR1 LGHNA and CDR2 YSLEER come from the germline V gene. Here the CDR3 reads CASSQGPPGGYEQYF. DNA of the CDR3: TGCGCCAGCAGCCAAGGACCCCCAGGGGGCTACGAGCAGTACTTC.

This clonotype has just a few counts. The chain employs TRBV28 and TRBJ2-5; 9 bases map to TRBD2. Germline CDR1 MDHEN, CDR2 SYDVKM. The J segment lost 3 bases and the V segment lost 4 bases, leaving 3 bases of the junction unmatched. The CDR3 consists of 14 residues. The CDR3: CASSYLAGKETQYF. Written as DNA, the CDR3 is TGTGCCAGCAGTTACCTAGCGGGAAAAGAGACCCAGTACTTC.

This chain links TRBV7-2 with TRBJ2-7; D uncertain. Germline V gives CDR1 SGHTA, CDR2 FQGNSA. The CDR3 spans 13 residues. The V end lost 1 base, the J end lost 2 bases, and 6 bases lay between the germline ends. The CDR3: CASSLEAPYEQYF. The CDR3 DNA follows: TGTGCCAGCAGCTTAGAGGCCCCCTACGAGCAGTACTTC.

This clonotype was seen a handful of times. The chain has TRBV20-1 and TRBJ1-1; possible D gene TRBD1, 6 bases. Trimming pared 6 bases from V and 4 bases from J, leaving 9 bases between. Germline CDR1 DFQATT, CDR2 SNEGSKA (reference sequence). The CDR3 is 11 residues long. Here the CDR3 reads CSASTGTEAFF. In nucleotides, the CDR3 is TGCAGTGCCTCGACAGGCACTGAAGCTTTCTTT.

This clonotype was found many times. The chain uses TRBV7-9 and TRBJ2-7; 11 bases fit TRBD2. V shed 5 bases, J shed 2 bases, and the junction held 8 bases outside the gene matches. Germline V gene data show CDR1 as SEHNR and CDR2 as FQNEAQ (reference sequence). This CDR3 spans 16 amino acids. CDR3 DNA sequence: TGTGCCAGCAGCCCGATAGCGGGAGGGTGGACCTACGAGCAGTACTTC. Its protein is CASSPIAGGWTYEQYF.

The rearrangement uses TRBV7-9 and TRBJ2-3; 11 bases align to TRBD2. V lost 5 bases to trimming and J lost 2 bases; unmatched junction nucleotides: 3. Looked up from germline, CDR1 is SEHNR and CDR2 is FQNEAQ (reference sequence). The CDR3 is 15 amino acids. In nucleotides, the CDR3 is TGTGCCAGCAGCACGGGACTAGCGGACACAGATACGCAGTATTTT. Encoded protein: CASSTGLADTDTQYF.

The CDR3 DNA reads as TGCGCCAGCAGCCAAGATCAAGGCATTCGAACAGATACGCAGTATTTT. Translated, it gives CASSQDQGIRTDTQYF. The V and J genes are TRBV4-1 and TRBJ2-3; unclear D gene. CDR1 MGHRA and CDR2 YSYEKL come from the germline V gene. The V end was cut by 0 bases, the J end by 3 bases, with 13 bases between. This CDR3 has 16 amino acids.

This clonotype was counted ten times or more. The junction differs from germline at one of its ends, possibly a read error. The chain uses TRBV30 and TRBJ2-3; TRBD2 aligns across 10 bases. The CDR3 runs to 18 residues. Germline V lookup: CDR1 GTSNPN, CDR2 SVGIG (reference sequence). CDR3 sequence: CAWSESGRAGVRTYTQYF. The CDR3 nucleotides are TGTGCCTGGAGTGAAAGCGGGAGGGCTGGTGTTCGCACATATACGCAGTATTTT.